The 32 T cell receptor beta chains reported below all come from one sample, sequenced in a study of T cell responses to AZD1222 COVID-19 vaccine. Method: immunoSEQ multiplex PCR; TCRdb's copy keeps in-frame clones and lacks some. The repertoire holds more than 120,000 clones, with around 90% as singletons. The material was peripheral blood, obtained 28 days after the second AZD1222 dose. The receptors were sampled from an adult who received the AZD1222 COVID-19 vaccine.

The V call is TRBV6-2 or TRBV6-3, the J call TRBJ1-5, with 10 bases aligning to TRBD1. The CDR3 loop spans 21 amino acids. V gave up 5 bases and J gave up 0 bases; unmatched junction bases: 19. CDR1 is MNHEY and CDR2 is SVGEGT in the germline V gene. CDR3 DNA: TGTGCCAGCAGTCCAAAATCCTCCTCCGGGACAGGGGCGTATAGCAATCAGCCCCAGCATTTT. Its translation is CASSPKSSSGTGAYSNQPQHF.

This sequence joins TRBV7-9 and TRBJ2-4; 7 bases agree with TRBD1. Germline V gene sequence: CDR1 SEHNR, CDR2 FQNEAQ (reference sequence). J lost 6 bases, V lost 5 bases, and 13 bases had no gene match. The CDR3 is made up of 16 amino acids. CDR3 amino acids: CASSPRPGSGGNIQYF. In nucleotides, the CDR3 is TGTGCCAGCAGCCCCCGCCCGGGTTCAGGGGGAAACATTCAGTACTTC.

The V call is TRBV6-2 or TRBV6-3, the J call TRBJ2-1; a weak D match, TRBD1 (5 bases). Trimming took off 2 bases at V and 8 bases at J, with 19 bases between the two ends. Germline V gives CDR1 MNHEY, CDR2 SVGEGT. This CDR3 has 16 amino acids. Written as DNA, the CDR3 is TGTGCCAGCAGTTACCCCCCCAGCGCAGGGCAGCATGAGCAGTTCTTC. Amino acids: CASSYPPSAGQHEQFF.

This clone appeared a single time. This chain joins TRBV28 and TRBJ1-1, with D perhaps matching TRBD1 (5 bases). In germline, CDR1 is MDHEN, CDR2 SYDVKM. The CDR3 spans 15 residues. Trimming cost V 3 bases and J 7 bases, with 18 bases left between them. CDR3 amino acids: CASSFSGPGTGEAFF. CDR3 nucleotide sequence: TGTGCCAGCAGTTTTTCAGGGCCAGGGACTGGTGAAGCTTTCTTT.

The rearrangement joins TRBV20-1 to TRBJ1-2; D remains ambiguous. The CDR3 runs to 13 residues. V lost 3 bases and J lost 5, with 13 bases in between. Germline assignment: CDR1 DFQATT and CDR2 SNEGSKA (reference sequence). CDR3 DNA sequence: TGCAGTGCTAGTTTGGATAGCGCGTATGGCTACACCTTC. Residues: CSASLDSAYGYTF.

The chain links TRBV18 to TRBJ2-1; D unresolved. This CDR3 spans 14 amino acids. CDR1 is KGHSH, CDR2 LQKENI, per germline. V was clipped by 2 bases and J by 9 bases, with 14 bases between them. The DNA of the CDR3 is TGTGCCAGCTCACCAGCGGCGAGAAATCCTGAGCAGTTCTTC. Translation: CASSPAARNPEQFF.

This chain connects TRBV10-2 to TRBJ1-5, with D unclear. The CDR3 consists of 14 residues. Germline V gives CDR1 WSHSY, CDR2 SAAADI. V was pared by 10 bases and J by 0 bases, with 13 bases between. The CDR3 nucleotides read TGCGCCACCTCACCCAGCAATAGCAATCAGCCCCAGCATTTT. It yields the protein CATSPSNSNQPQHF.

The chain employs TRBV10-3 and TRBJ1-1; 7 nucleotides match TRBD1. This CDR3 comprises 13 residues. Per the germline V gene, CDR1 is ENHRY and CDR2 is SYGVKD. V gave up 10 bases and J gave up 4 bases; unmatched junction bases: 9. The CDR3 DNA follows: TGTGCCACCGACCCTCAGGGGGGCACTGAAGCTTTCTTT. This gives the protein CATDPQGGTEAFF.

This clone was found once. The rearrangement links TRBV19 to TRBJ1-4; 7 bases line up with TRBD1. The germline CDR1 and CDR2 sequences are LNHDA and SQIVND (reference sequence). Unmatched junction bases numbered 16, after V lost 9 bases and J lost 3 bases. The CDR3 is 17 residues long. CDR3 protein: CASDRGHRQGSNEKLFF. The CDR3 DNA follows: TGTGCCAGCGACCGGGGGCACCGACAGGGATCTAATGAAAAACTGTTTTTT.

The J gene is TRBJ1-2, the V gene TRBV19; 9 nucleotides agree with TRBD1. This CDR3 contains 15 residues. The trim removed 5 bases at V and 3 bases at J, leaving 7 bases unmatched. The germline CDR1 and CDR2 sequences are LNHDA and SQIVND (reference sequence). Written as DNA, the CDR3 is TGTGCCAGTAGTCCGGGACAGGGAGTCTACTATGGCTACACCTTC. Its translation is CASSPGQGVYYGYTF.

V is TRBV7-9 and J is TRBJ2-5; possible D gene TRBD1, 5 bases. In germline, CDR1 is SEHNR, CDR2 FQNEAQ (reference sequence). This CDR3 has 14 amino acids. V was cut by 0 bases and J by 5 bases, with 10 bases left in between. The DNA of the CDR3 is TGTGCCAGCAGCTTAGCGGGGCGTCAGGAGACCCAGTACTTC. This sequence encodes CASSLAGRQETQYF. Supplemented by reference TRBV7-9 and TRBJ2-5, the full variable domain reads DTGVSQNPRHKITKRGQNVTFRCDPISEHNRLYWYRQTLGQGPEFLTYFQNEAQLEKSRLLSDRFSAERPKGSFSTLEIQRTEQGDSAMYLCASSLAGRQETQYFGPGTRLLVL.

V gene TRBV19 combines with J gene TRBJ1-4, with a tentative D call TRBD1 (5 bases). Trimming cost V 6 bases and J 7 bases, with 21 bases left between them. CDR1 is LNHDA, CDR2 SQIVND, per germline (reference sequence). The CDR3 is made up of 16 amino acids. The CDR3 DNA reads TGTGCCAGTAGCTCAGGGAGTATGGGCATCGGTGAAAAACTGTTTTTT. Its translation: CASSSGSMGIGEKLFF. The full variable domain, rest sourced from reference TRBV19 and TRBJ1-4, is DGGITQSPKYLFRKEGQNVTLSCEQNLNHDAMYWYRQDPGQGLRLIYYSQIVNDFQKGDIAEGYSVSREKKESFPLTVTSAQKNPTAFYLCASSSGSMGIGEKLFFGSGTQLSVL.

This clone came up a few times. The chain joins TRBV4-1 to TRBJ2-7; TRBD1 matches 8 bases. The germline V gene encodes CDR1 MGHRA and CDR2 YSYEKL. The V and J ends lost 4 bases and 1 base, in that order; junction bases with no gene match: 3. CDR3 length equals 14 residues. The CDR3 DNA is TGCGCCAGCAGCCCCGGGACAGGTTCCTACGAGCAGTACGTC. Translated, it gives CASSPGTGSYEQYV.

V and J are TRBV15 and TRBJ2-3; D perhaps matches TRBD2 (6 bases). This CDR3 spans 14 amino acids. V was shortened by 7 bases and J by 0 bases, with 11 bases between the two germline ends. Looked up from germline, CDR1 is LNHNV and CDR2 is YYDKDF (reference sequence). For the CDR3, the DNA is TGTGCCACCACAATAGCGGCTAGCACAGATACGCAGTATTTT. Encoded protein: CATTIAASTDTQYF.

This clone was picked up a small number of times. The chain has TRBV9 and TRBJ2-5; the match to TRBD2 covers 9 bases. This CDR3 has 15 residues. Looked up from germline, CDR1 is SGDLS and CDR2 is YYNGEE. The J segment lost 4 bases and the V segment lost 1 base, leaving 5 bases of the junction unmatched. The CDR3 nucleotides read TGTGCCAGCAGCGTACTGGCGGGGGGGCGAGAGACCCAGTACTTC. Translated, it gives CASSVLAGGRETQYF.

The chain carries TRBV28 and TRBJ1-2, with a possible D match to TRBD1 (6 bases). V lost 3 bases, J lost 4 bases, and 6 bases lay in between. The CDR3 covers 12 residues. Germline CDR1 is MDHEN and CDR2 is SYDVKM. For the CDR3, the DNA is TGTGCCAGCAGTTTGACAGGCTATGGCTACACCTTC. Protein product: CASSLTGYGYTF.

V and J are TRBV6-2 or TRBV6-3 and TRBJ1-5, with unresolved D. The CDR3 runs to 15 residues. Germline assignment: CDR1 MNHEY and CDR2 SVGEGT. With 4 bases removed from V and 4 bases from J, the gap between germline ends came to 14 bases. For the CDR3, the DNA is TGTGCCAGCAGTTCGGCTCAGTTAAGGAATCAGCCCCAGCATTTT. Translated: CASSSAQLRNQPQHF.

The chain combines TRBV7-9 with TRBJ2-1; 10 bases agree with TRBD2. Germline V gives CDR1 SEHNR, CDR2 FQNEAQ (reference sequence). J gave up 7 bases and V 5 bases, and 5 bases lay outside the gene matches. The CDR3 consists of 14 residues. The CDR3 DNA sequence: TGTGCCAGCAGCACCGGACTAGCGGAGAATGAGCAGTTCTTC. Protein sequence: CASSTGLAENEQFF.

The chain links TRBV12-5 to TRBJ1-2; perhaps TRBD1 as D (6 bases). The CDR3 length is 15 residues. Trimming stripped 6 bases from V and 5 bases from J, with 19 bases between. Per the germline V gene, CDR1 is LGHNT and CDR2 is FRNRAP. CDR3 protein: CASGEGGVGGYGYTF. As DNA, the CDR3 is TGTGCTAGTGGGGAAGGGGGAGTTGGAGGGTATGGCTACACCTTC.

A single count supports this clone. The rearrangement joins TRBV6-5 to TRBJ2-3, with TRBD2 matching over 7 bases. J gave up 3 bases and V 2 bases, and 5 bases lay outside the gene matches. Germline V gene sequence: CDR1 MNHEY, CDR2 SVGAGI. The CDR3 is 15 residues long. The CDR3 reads CASSYQWGGTDTQYF. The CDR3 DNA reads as TGTGCCAGCAGTTACCAGTGGGGGGGGACAGATACGCAGTATTTT.

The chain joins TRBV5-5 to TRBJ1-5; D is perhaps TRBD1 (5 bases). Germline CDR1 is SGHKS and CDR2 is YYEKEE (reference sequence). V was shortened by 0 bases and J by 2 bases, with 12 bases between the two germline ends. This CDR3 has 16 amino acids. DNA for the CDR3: TGTGCCAGCAGCTTGGCCTGGGGGTCGGGCAATCAGCCCCAGCATTTT. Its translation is CASSLAWGSGNQPQHF. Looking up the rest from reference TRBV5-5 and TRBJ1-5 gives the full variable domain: DAGVTQSPTHLIKTRGQQVTLRCSPISGHKSVSWYQQVLGQGPQFIFQYYEKEERGRGNFPDRFSARQFPNYSSELNVNALLLGDSALYLCASSLAWGSGNQPQHFGDGTRLSIL.

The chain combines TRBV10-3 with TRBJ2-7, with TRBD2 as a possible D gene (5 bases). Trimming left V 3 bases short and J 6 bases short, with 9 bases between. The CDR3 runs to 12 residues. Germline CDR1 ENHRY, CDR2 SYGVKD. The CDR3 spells CAISETGLEQYV. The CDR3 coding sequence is TGTGCCATCAGTGAAACCGGACTCGAGCAGTACGTC.

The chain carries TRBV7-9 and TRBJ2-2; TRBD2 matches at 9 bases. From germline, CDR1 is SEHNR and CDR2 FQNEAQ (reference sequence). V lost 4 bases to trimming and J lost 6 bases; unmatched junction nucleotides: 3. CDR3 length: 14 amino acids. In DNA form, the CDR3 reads TGTGCCAGCAGCTCGGGACTAGCATCCGGGGAGCTGTTTTTT. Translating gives CASSSGLASGELFF.

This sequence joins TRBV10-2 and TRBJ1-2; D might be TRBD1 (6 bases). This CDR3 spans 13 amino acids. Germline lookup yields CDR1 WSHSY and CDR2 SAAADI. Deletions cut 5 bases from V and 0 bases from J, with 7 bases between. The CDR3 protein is CASSRTANYGYTF. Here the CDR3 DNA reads TGCGCCAGCAGTAGGACAGCTAACTATGGCTACACCTTC.

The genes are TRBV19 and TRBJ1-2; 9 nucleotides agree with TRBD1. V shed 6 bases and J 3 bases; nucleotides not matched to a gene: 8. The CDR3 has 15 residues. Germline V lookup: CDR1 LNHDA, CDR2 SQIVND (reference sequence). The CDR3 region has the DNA TGTGCCAGTAGGGTACAGGGGGCGCCGGACTATGGCTACACCTTC. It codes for CASRVQGAPDYGYTF.

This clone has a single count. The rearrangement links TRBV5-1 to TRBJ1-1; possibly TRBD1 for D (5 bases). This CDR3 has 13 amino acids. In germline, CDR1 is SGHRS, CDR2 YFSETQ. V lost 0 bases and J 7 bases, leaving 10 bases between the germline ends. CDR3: CASSLGREGEAFF. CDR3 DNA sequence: TGCGCCAGCAGCTTGGGCAGGGAGGGTGAAGCTTTCTTT.

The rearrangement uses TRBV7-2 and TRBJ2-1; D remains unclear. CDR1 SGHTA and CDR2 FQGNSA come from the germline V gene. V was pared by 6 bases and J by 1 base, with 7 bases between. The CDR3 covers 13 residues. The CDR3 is CASSAGSYNEQFF. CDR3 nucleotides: TGTGCCAGCAGTGCTGGATCCTACAATGAGCAGTTCTTC.

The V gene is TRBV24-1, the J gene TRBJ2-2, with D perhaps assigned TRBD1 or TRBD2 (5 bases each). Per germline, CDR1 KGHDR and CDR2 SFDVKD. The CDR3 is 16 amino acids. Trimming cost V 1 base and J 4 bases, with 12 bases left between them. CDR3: CATSDLFGAATGELFF. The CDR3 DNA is TGTGCCACCAGTGATTTATTCGGGGCTGCCACCGGGGAGCTGTTTTTT.

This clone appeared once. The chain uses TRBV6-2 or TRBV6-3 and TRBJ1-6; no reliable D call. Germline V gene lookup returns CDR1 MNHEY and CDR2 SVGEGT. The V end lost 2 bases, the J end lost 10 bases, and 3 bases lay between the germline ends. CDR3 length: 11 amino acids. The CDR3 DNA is TGTGCCAGCAGTTACGACTCACCCCTCCACTTT. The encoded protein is CASSYDSPLHF.

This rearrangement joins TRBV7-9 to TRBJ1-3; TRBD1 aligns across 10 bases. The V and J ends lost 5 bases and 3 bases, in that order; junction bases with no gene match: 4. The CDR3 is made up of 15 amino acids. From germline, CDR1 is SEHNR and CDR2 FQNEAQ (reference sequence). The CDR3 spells CASSLGTGDGNTIYF. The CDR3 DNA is TGTGCCAGCAGCCTCGGGACAGGGGATGGAAACACCATATATTTT.

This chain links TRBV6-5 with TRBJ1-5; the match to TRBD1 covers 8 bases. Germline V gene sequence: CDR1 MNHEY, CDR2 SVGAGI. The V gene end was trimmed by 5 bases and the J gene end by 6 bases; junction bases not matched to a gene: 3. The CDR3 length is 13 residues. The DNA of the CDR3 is TGTGCCAGCAGTCCTGACAGGGGTCAGCCCCAGCATTTT. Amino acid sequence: CASSPDRGQPQHF.

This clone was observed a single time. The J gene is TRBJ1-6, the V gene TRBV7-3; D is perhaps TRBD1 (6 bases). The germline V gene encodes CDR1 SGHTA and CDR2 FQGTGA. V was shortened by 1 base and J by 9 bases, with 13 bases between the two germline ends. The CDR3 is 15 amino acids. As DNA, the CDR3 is TGTGCCAGCAGCTTAAGGGGGGCCTCCATTTCACCCCTCCACTTT. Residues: CASSLRGASISPLHF.